The source of this TCR beta chain is a study of blood T cell repertoires in COVID-19. In the authors' workflow: By means of reference gene primer amplification, nucleated cell counts were estimated. Generated by immunoSEQ multiplex PCR, the TCRdb table keeps only in-frame clones and is missing some. The V and J calls and clone size are taken from that table; D and trimming were inferred from the DNA. This sample has about 270,000 clones, with roughly nine tenths found just once. Germline V gives CDR1 SGHAT, CDR2 FQNNGV. J gave up 3 bases and V 3 bases, and 6 bases lay outside the gene matches. The CDR3 is 15 amino acids.

The chain carries TRBV11-2 and TRBJ2-7, with 9 bases identical to TRBD1. The TCR comes from a man aged 35 to 55 who had recovered from COVID-19. Sequencing was done on a sample of peripheral blood. The CDR3 protein is CASSFDRGGGYEQYF. As DNA, the CDR3 is TGTGCCAGCAGCTTCGACAGGGGGGGAGGCTACGAGCAGTACTTC.